Listed here are 14 T cell receptor beta chains from one sample, sequenced in a study of CD8+ T cells in alopecia areata. In each case, RNA was isolated and then reverse transcribed into cDNA as the sequencing template. Assay used: immunoSEQ multiplex PCR; TCRdb lists only in-frame clones, some missing. The sample lists 150,000 to 180,000 clones, approximately 53% seen once, with around 19% in the top ten. This sample comprised CD8+ T cells sorted from blood, obtained at week 0. These receptor sequences come from a human donor with alopecia areata.

A remark on this clone: Other DNA sequences in the same sample also yield this CDR3. The chain has TRBV30 and TRBJ2-1; D may be TRBD1 or TRBD2 (6 bases each). Per the germline V gene, CDR1 is GTSNPN and CDR2 is SVGIG (reference sequence). Trimming removed 0 bases at V and 8 bases at J, with 8 bases between. The CDR3 contains 12 residues. CDR3 sequence (DNA): TGTGCCTGGAGTGTCGGGGGCCATGAGCAGTTCTTC. Its protein product is CAWSVGGHEQFF.

The gene calls are TRBV15 and TRBJ1-5, with D unresolved. CDR3 length: 12 residues. V was clipped by 5 bases and J by 4 bases, with 6 bases between them. Per germline, CDR1 LNHNV and CDR2 YYDKDF (reference sequence). The CDR3 reads CATSYQNQPQHF. The CDR3 nucleotides read TGTGCCACCAGCTACCAAAATCAGCCCCAGCATTTT. Combining the CDR3 with reference TRBV15 and TRBJ1-5 gives the whole variable domain DAMVIQNPRYQVTQFGKPVTLSCSQTLNHNVMYWYQQKSSQAPKLLFHYYDKDFNNEADTPDNFQSRRPNTSFCFLDIRSPGLGDTAMYLCATSYQNQPQHFGDGTRLSIL.

This clone occurred once. The chain couples TRBV29-1 to TRBJ2-7; 7 bases are a match to TRBD1. The CDR3 runs to 13 residues. CDR1 and CDR2 from the germline V gene are SQVTM and ANQGSEA. The J segment lost 0 bases and the V segment lost 6 bases, leaving 5 bases of the junction unmatched. CDR3 sequence reads: CSVSTGISYEQYF. The CDR3 nucleotides are TGCAGCGTCTCGACAGGGATCTCCTACGAGCAGTACTTC.

This chain joins TRBV29-1 and TRBJ2-2; D not certain. CDR3 length: 14 residues. Germline V CDR1 and CDR2: SQVTM, ANQGSEA. Trimming removed 2 bases at V and 6 bases at J, with 13 bases between. CDR3 in DNA: TGCAGCGTTGAAAGGGCCTATGGGTCCGGGGAGCTGTTTTTT. Encoded protein: CSVERAYGSGELFF.

The V and J genes are TRBV9 and TRBJ2-3; no clear D gene. The germline V gene has CDR1 SGDLS and CDR2 YYNGEE. The CDR3 loop spans 14 amino acids. Deletions cut 4 bases from V and 3 bases from J, with 12 bases between. As DNA, the CDR3 is TGTGCCAGCAGCCTTGTTGTGGGGACAGATACGCAGTATTTT. Amino acids: CASSLVVGTDTQYF. Complete variable domain (other parts from reference TRBV9 and TRBJ2-3): DSGVTQTPKHLITATGQRVTLRCSPRSGDLSVYWYQQSLDQGLQFLIQYYNGEERAKGNILERFSAQQFPDLHSELNLSSLELGDSALYFCASSLVVGTDTQYFGPGTRLTVL.

The rearrangement uses TRBV10-3 and TRBJ2-1; the D gene is possibly TRBD1 (6 bases). V was shortened by 8 bases and J by 10 bases, with 9 bases between the two germline ends. Germline CDR1 is ENHRY and CDR2 is SYGVKD. This CDR3 contains 10 residues. Here the CDR3 DNA reads TGTGCCATCGGGGGCCAGGAGCAGTTCTTC. Protein: CAIGGQEQFF.

A single count supports this clone. The J gene is TRBJ2-3, the V gene TRBV5-1; 7 bases are shared with TRBD1. There are 15 residues in the CDR3. Germline CDR1 SGHRS, CDR2 YFSETQ. The V segment lost 4 bases and the J segment 4 bases; nucleotides outside the gene matches: 9. DNA of the CDR3: TGCGCCAGCAGCCAAAACCGACAGGGCCCAGATACGCAGTATTTT. Protein: CASSQNRQGPDTQYF.

CDR3 sequence: CASSQDFGGQYEQYF. The CDR3 DNA sequence: TGTGCCAGCAGCCAAGACTTCGGGGGCCAGTACGAGCAGTACTTC. The chain uses TRBV14 and TRBJ2-7, with D perhaps TRBD1 or TRBD2 (6 bases each). V was clipped by 0 bases and J by 4 bases, with 13 bases between them. CDR1 and CDR2 from the germline V gene are SGHDN and FVKESK. There are 15 residues in the CDR3.

This chain's CDR3 is CATGQGETQYF. CDR3 nucleotides: TGTGCCACGGGACAGGGAGAGACCCAGTACTTC. The rearrangement uses TRBV25-1 and TRBJ2-5; 9 nucleotides agree with TRBD1. The V segment lost 10 bases and the J segment 4 bases; nucleotides outside the gene matches: 1. This CDR3 is built from 11 residues. Germline V gene sequence: CDR1 MGHDK, CDR2 SYGVNS. The whole variable domain, remainder taken from reference TRBV25-1 and TRBJ2-5, is EADIYQTPRYLVIGTGKKITLECSQTMGHDKMYWYQQDPGMELHLIHYSYGVNSTEKGDLSSESTVSRIRTEHFPLTLESARPSHTSQYLCATGQGETQYFGPGTRLLVL.

The V and J genes are TRBV4-3 and TRBJ2-1, with 9 bases fitting TRBD2. CDR1 is LGHNA, CDR2 YSLEER, per germline. The CDR3 runs 15 residues. Losses at the gene ends were 0 bases for V and 6 bases for J; bases not matched to a gene: 3. The CDR3 nucleotides are TGCGCCAGCAGCCAAGACCTAGCGGGGATCAATGAGCAGTTCTTC. This sequence encodes CASSQDLAGINEQFF.

The chain recombines TRBV9 with TRBJ1-1; possible D gene TRBD1, 5 bases. The ends were cut back, 3 bases at V and 5 bases at J, with 14 bases in the middle. Per germline, CDR1 SGDLS and CDR2 YYNGEE. The CDR3 is 14 amino acids. CDR3 sequence (DNA): TGTGCCAGCAGCGAAATCGGGGCTAGTACTGAAGCTTTCTTT. This gives the protein CASSEIGASTEAFF.

The J gene is TRBJ1-1, the V gene TRBV4-3, with a possible D match to TRBD1 (6 bases). V lost 0 bases, J lost 3 bases, and 17 bases lay in between. CDR3 size: 17 residues. The germline V gene has CDR1 LGHNA and CDR2 YSLEER. The CDR3: CASSQDGGPGQDTEAFF. The DNA for the CDR3 is TGCGCCAGCAGCCAAGATGGGGGGCCGGGACAAGACACTGAAGCTTTCTTT.

The chain uses TRBV15 and TRBJ2-1; perhaps TRBD1 as D (5 bases). The CDR3 runs to 13 residues. Looked up from germline, CDR1 is LNHNV and CDR2 is YYDKDF (reference sequence). V lost 5 bases and J lost 5, with 10 bases in between. DNA for the CDR3: TGTGCCACCAGCTTAGACAGCCACAATGAGCAGTTCTTC. This sequence encodes CATSLDSHNEQFF.

J is TRBJ1-1 and V is TRBV30; D might be TRBD1 (5 bases). The CDR3 loop spans 11 amino acids. V was clipped by 3 bases and J by 3 bases, with 5 bases between them. Germline V gene sequence: CDR1 GTSNPN, CDR2 SVGIG (reference sequence). CDR3 protein: CAWRGDTEAFF. In DNA, the CDR3 is TGTGCCTGGAGGGGGGACACTGAAGCTTTCTTT. Together with reference TRBV30 and TRBJ1-1, the CDR3 gives the full variable domain: SQTIHQWPATLVQPVGSPLSLECTVEGTSNPNLYWYRQAAGRGLQLLFYSVGIGQISSEVPQNLSASRPQDRQFILSSKKLLLSDSGFYLCAWRGDTEAFFGQGTRLTVV.